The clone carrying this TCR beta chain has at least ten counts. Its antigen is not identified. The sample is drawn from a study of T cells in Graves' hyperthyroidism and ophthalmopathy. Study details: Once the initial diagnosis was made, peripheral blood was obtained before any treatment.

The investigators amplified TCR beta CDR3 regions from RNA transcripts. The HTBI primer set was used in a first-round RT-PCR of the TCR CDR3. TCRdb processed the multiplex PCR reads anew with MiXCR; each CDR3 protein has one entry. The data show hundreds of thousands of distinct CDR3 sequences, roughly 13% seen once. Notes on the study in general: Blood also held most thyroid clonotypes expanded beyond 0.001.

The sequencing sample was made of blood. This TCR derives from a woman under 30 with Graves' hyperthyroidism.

The CDR3 here is CASSEWGQGDTEAFF. The CDR3 coding sequence is TGTGCCAGCAGTGAATGGGGACAGGGGGACACTGAAGCTTTCTTT. The rearrangement joins TRBV25-1 to TRBJ1-1; 11 bases fit TRBD1. Germline assignment: CDR1 MGHDK and CDR2 SYGVNS. The CDR3 extends over 15 amino acids. The junction had 1 base not matched to a gene; V was cut back by 1 base and J by 3 bases.